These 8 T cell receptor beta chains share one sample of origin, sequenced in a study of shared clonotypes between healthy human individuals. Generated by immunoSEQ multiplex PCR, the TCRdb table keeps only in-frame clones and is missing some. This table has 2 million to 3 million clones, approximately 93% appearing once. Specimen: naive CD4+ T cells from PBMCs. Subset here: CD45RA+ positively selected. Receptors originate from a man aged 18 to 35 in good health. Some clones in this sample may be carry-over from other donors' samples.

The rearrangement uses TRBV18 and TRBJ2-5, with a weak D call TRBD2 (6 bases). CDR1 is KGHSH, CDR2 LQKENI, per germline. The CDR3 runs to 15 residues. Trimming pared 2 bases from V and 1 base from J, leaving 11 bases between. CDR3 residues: CASSPANGGQETQYF. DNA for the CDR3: TGTGCCAGCTCACCAGCTAACGGGGGCCAAGAGACCCAGTACTTC.

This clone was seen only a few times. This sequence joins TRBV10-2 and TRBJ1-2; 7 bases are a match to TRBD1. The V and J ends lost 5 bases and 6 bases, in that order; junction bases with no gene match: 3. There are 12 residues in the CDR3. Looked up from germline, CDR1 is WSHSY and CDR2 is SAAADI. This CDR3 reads CASSRQGDGYTF. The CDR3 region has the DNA TGCGCCAGCAGTCGACAGGGAGATGGCTACACCTTC.

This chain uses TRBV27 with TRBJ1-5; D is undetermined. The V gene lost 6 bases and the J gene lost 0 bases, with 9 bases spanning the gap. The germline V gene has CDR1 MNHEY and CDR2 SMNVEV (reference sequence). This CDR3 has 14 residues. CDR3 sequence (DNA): TGTGCCAGCAGGCAGGCCAATAGCAATCAGCCCCAGCATTTT. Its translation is CASRQANSNQPQHF.

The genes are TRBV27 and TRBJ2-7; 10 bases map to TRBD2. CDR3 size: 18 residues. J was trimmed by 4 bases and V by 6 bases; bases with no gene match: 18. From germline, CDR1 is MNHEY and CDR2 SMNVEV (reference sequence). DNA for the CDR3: TGTGCCAGCAGCTTCGGCACAGGGTCTAGCGGGAGCTTGTACGAGCAGTACTTC. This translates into CASSFGTGSSGSLYEQYF.

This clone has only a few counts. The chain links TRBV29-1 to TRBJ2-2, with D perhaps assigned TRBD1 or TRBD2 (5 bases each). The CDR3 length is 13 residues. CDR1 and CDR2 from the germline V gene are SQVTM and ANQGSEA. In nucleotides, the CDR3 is TGCAGTATAAAGGGACGACGTCCCGGGGAGCTGTTTTTT. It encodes CSIKGRRPGELFF.

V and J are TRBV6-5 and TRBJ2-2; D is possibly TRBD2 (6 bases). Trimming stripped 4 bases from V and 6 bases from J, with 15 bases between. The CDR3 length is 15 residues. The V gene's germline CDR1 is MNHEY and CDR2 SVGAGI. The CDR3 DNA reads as TGTGCCAGCAGTTCTGTAGCCGGAGGGGCCGGGGAGCTGTTTTTT. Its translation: CASSSVAGGAGELFF.

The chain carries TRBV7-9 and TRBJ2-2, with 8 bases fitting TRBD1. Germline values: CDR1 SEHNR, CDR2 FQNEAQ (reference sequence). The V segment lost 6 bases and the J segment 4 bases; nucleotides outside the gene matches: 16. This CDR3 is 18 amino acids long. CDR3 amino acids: CASSSLRQGTTFTGELFF. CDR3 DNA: TGTGCCAGCAGTTCCCTCCGACAGGGGACAACCTTCACCGGGGAGCTGTTTTTT.

CDR3 amino acids: CASSVGVGGSSYNEQFF. CDR3 nucleotides: TGTGCCAGCAGCGTAGGGGTCGGCGGGAGCTCCTACAATGAGCAGTTCTTC. The chain employs TRBV9 and TRBJ2-1; 7 bases line up with TRBD2. The CDR3 length is 17 residues. The J segment lost 0 bases and the V segment lost 0 bases, leaving 6 bases of the junction unmatched. In germline, CDR1 is SGDLS, CDR2 YYNGEE.